This T cell receptor (beta chain) was sequenced during a study of T cells after yellow fever vaccination. A few counts support this clonotype. The antigen remains undetermined. Overall study findings and caveats: Contamination by abundant bulk-population clonotypes could be present in FACS-sorted repertoires. Most clones from primary vaccination resurfaced after the booster (nearly 97% CD4, approximately 87% CD8). Although most clonotypes did not, a small share appeared in both CD4 and CD8 compartments.

In making TCR cDNA, 5'RACE template switching added a universal primer site and UMIs to it. Via MiXCR, TCRdb re-called the 5' RACE reads, giving one row per CDR3 protein. The data show 300,000 to 450,000 distinct CDR3 sequences, 6.2% seen once. V was trimmed by 5 bases and J by 0 bases, leaving 16 bases between them. The CDR3 covers 16 residues. Germline V gives CDR1 SGHRS, CDR2 YFSETQ. This chain uses TRBV5-1 with TRBJ2-3, with D maybe TRBD2 (6 bases). The material sequenced was PBMCs, taken 5 days after the yellow fever booster vaccination. The sequence was obtained from a man aged 25 to 40 who received the YFV17D yellow fever vaccine. CDR3 region: CASSRAGSKSTDTQYF. As DNA, the CDR3 is TGCGCCAGCAGTAGGGCGGGGAGTAAAAGCACAGATACGCAGTATTTT.